This T cell receptor (beta chain) was captured in a study of CD8+ T cells in alopecia areata. A word on this clone: Its specificity is not known.

RNA was extracted and reverse transcribed into cDNA as the sequencing template. Sequencing was performed with immunoSEQ multiplex PCR; in TCRdb, only in-frame clones are kept and a portion is missing. The sample records about 180,000 clones, 51% being singletons. The treatment: oral pan-JAK inhibitor, 5-10 mg twice daily. Peripheral blood and lesional scalp punch biopsies were taken from alopecia areata patients. General observations from the study: Alopecia totalis/universalis scalp especially showed more expanded CD8+ clones than normal scalp.

This receptor was taken from a human donor with alopecia areata. This material consisted of CD8+ T cells sorted from blood, taken between weeks 51 and 52, from a patient treated with tofacitinib.

The CDR3 DNA reads as TGTGCCAGCAGCTTGGGGGCAGGTATAGCTTTCTTT. It is translated as CASSLGAGIAFF. V usage is TRBV5-6 and J usage is TRBJ1-1; D is unclear. V was cut by 0 bases and J by 10 bases, with 10 bases left in between. The CDR3 totals 12 residues. Germline lookup yields CDR1 SGHDT and CDR2 YYEEEE.